This T cell receptor (beta chain) was observed in a study of CD8+ T cells in alopecia areata. The CDR3 is 16 residues long. V was clipped by 7 bases and J by 1 base, with 16 bases between them. From germline, CDR1 is MNHNY and CDR2 SVGAGI (reference sequence). Following RNA extraction, reverse transcription yielded cDNA that acted as the sequencing template. Measured with immunoSEQ multiplex PCR; TCRdb has only the in-frame clones, and not every one. Of more than 200,000 clones listed, 65% to 70% are singletons. The sequence came from a human donor with alopecia areata. Source: CD4+ T cells sorted from blood, taken at week 0. The genes are TRBV6-6 and TRBJ2-2; perhaps TRBD1 as D (6 bases). The CDR3: CASIESGTMNTGELFF. Here the CDR3 DNA reads TGTGCCAGCATCGAATCCGGGACAATGAACACCGGGGAGCTGTTTTTT.